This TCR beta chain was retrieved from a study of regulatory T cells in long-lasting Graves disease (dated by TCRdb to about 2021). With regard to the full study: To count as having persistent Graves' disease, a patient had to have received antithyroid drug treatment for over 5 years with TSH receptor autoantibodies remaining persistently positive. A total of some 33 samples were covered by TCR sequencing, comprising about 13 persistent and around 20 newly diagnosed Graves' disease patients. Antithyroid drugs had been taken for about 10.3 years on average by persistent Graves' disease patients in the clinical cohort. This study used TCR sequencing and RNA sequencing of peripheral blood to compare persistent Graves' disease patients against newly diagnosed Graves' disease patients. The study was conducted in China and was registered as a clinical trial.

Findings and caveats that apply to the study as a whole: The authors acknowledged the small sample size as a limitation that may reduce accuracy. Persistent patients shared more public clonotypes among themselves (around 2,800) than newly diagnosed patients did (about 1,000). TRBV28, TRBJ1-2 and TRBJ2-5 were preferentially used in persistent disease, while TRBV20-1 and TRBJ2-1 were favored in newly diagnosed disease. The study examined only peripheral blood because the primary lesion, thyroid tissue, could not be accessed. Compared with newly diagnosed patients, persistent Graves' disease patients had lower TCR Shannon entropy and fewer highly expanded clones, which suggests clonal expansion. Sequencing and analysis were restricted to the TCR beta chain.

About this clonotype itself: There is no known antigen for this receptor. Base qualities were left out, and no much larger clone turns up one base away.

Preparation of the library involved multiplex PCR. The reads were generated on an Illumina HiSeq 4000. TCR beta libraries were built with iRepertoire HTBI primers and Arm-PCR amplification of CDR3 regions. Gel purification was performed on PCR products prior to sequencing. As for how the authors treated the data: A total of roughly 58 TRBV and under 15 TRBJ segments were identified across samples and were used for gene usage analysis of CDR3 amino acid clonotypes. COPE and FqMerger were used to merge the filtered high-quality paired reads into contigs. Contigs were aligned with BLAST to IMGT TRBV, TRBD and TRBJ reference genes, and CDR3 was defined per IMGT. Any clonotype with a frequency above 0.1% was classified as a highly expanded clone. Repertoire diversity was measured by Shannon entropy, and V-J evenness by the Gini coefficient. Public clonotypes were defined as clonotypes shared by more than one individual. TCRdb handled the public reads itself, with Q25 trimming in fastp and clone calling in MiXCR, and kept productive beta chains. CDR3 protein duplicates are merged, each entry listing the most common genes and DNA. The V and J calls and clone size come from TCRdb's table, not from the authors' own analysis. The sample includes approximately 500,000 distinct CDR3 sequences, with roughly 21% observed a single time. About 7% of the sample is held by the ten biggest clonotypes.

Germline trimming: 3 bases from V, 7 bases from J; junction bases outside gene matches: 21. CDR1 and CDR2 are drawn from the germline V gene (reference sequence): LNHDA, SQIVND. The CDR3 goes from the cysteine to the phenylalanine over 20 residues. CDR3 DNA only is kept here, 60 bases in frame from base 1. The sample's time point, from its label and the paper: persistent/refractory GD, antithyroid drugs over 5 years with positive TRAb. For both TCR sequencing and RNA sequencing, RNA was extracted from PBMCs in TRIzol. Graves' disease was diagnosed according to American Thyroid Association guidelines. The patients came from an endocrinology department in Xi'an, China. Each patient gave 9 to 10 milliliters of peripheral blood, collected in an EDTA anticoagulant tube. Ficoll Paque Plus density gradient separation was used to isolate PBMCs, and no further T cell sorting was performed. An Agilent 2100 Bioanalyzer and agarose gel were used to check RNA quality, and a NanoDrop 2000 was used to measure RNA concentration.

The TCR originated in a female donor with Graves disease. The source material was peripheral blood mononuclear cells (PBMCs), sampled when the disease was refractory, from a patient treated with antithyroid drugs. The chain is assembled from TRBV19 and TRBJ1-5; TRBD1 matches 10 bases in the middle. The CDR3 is CASSISGQGNVYLFNQPQHF. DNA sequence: TGTGCCAGTAGTATCTCGGGACAGGGGAATGTTTACCTCTTTAACCAGCCCCAGCATTTT.